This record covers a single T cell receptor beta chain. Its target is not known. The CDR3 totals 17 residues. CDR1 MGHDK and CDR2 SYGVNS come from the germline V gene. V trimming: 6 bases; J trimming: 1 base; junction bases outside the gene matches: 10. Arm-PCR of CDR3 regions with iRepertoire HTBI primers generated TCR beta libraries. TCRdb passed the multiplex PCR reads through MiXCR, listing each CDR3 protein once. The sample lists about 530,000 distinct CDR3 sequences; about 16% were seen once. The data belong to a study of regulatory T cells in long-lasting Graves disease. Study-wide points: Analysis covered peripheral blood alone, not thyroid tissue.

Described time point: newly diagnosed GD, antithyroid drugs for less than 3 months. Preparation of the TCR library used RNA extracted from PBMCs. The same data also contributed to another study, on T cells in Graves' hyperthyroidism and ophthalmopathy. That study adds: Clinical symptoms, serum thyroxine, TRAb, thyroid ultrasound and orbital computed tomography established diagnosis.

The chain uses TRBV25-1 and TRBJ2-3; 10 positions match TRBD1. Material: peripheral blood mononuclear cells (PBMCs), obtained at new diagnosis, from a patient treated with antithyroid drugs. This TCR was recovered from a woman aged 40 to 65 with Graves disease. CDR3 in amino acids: CASRSYPGTGGTDTQYF. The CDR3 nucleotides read TGTGCCAGCAGATCATATCCCGGGACAGGGGGCACAGATACGCAGTATTTT.